This T cell receptor (beta chain) is from a study of technical replicates of blood from several donors. TCRdb's table, derived via immunoSEQ multiplex PCR, lists solely in-frame clones and lacks some. The table lists tens of thousands of clones, 75% to 95% of them singletons, with 0.25% to 0.35% in the top ten. Germline assignment: CDR1 SGHVS and CDR2 FQNEAQ. The CDR3 length is 22 residues. V lost 4 bases and J lost 0, with 28 bases in between. This receptor was taken from a human donor in good health. This chain links TRBV7-8 with TRBJ2-6; the D gene is possibly TRBD2 (5 bases). Input material: T cells isolated from PBMCs. CDR3 in DNA: TGTGCCAGCAGCTCGACCCTGGTAAGGGCGGGCCTTCCCGACTCTGGGGCCAACGTCCTGACTTTC. Translation: CASSSTLVRAGLPDSGANVLTF.